The clone carrying this T cell receptor beta chain was recorded many times. Noted time point: patch test 3, about 24 weeks after DPC sensitization. As for treatment: therapeutic diphenylcyclopropenone sensitization with weekly scalp DPC. This sample was included in a study of human T cells and chemical hapten exposure. V shed 4 bases and J shed 4 bases, with 4 bases lying between them. The CDR3 loop spans 10 amino acids. From germline, CDR1 is SQVTM and CDR2 ANQGSEA. TCRdb itself ran the RACE reads through MiXCR, one entry per CDR3 protein. The data hold approximately 80,000 distinct CDR3 sequences, with 10% to 15% observed a single time.

The chain joins TRBV29-1 to TRBJ1-1, with D unresolved. This sample comprised whole blood, obtained in connection with sensitization to the hapten diphenylcyclopropenone (DPC). The receptor was derived from a woman aged 50 to 65 with alopecia areata. Some clones in this sample may be carry-over from other donors' samples. The CDR3 protein is CSVVSTEAFF. For the CDR3, the DNA is TGCAGCGTTGTCAGCACTGAAGCTTTCTTT.